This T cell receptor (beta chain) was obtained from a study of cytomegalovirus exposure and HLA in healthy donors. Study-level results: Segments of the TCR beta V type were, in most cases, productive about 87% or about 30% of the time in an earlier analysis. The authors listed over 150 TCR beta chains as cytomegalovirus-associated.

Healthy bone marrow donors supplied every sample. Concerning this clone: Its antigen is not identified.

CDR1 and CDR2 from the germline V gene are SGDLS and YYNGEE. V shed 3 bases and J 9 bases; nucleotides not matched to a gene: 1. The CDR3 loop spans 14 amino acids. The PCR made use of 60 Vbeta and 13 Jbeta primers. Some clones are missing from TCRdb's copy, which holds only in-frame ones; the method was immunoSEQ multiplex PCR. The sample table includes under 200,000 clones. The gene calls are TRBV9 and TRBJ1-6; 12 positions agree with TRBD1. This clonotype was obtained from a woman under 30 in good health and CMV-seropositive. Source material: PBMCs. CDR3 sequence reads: CASSGGQGASPLHF. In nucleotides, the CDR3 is TGTGCCAGCAGCGGGGGACAGGGGGCTTCACCCCTCCACTTT.